The clone carrying this T cell receptor (beta chain) was observed a handful of times. This CDR3 is 14 amino acids long. In germline, CDR1 is ENHRY, CDR2 SYGVKD. J gave up 6 bases and V 5 bases, and 5 bases lay outside the gene matches. This entry comes from a study of blood T cell repertoires in COVID-19. Study-level information: Researchers got acute and convalescent COVID-19 samples from the United States, Italy and Spain. PBMCs, B-cell-depleted T cells, or T cells were the source of the cDNA or gDNA that made up the material.

In the original analysis: Amplification of reference gene primers was used by the study to estimate nucleated cell counts. Measured with immunoSEQ multiplex PCR; TCRdb has only the in-frame clones, and not every one. Clone size and V and J calls were adopted from that table, with D and trimming inferred from the DNA. Of under 150,000 clones in the sample, around 82% were seen once. The chain uses TRBV10-3 and TRBJ1-5, with TRBD1 matching over 9 bases. Source material: peripheral blood. The TCR comes from a man in his fifties or sixties with active or convalescent COVID-19. The CDR3 DNA reads TGTGCCATCAGTCCGGACAGGGGAAGTCAGCCCCAGCATTTT. Amino acid sequence: CAISPDRGSQPQHF.